This is a list of T cell receptor beta chains from one sample in a study of cytomegalovirus exposure and HLA in healthy donors. Method: immunoSEQ multiplex PCR; TCRdb's copy keeps in-frame clones and lacks some. The sample lists fewer than 200,000 clones; roughly 80% were seen once. The specimen sequenced was PBMCs. The receptors here all came from a woman aged 18-29 years in good health and CMV-seronegative. Both conserved end residues are part of each CDR3. D genes are given only for firm matches. Only part of the rows carry a size: once, few, many, or a class if the clone is expanded.

V gene	J gene	clone size	D gene	CDR3 DNA	CDR3 protein
TRBV7-9	TRBJ2-7	once	TRBD1	TGTTCCAGCAGCACCAGACAGGGTCCCTACGAGCAGTACTTC	CSSSTRQGPYEQYF
TRBV28	TRBJ1-5	NA	NA	TGTGCCAGCAGTCCTAGGACAGAGAATTATCAGCCCCAGCATTTT	CASSPRTENYQPQHF
TRBV7-8	TRBJ2-7	NA	TRBD1	TGTGCCAGCAGGCAGACAGGGCAGGGTTACGAGCAGTACTTC	CASRQTGQGYEQYF
TRBV9	TRBJ2-7	NA	NA	TGTGCCAGCAGCGTAGGGCAAACCTACGAGCAGTACTTC	CASSVGQTYEQYF
TRBV10-1	TRBJ2-1	NA	TRBD2	TGCGCCAGCACCAGACTAGCGGGAAGGAGGGATGAGCAGTTCTTC	CASTRLAGRRDEQFF
TRBV11-2	TRBJ2-1	NA	TRBD2	TGTGCCAGCAGCCTCTGGACTAGCGGGAGGGTAGGTGGTGAGCAGTTCTTC	CASSLWTSGRVGGEQFF
TRBV14	TRBJ2-1	once	TRBD2	TGTGCCAGCAGCCAAGGATCGCCTAGCGGGAGAGGCAATGAGCAGTTCTTC	CASSQGSPSGRGNEQFF
TRBV27	TRBJ2-7	NA	NA	TGTGCCAGCAGTTTAATCGGGGTCAGCTCCTACGAGCAGTACTTC	CASSLIGVSSYEQYF
TRBV7-9	TRBJ2-4	NA	NA	TGTGCCACCTCCTCCGTCCTAAGCGGCGCCAAAAACATTCAGTACTTC	CATSSVLSGAKNIQYF
TRBV7-2	TRBJ2-3	NA	NA	TGTGCCAGCAGCTTAGAGGGGTCAGCGGGTTATACGCAGTATTTT	CASSLEGSAGYTQYF
TRBV30	TRBJ2-1	NA	TRBD2	TGTGCCTGGAGTGACCCGCTAGCGGATAACAATGAGCAGTTCTTC	CAWSDPLADNNEQFF
TRBV6-6	TRBJ2-7	once	NA	TGTGCCAGCAGTTACGGGCAGGGATCCTACGAGCAGTACTTC	CASSYGQGSYEQYF
TRBV4-1	TRBJ1-5	NA	NA	TGCGCCAGCAGCCCGTTTCGGGGGTTAGACAATCAGCCCCAGCATTTT	CASSPFRGLDNQPQHF
TRBV18	TRBJ1-1	NA	NA	TGTGCCAGCTCGGAAGCGGCTAACACTGAAGCTTTCTTT	CASSEAANTEAFF
TRBV6-6	TRBJ1-4	NA	TRBD1	TGTGCCAGCACCCGGGACAGTCCAACTAATGAAAAACTGTTTTTT	CASTRDSPTNEKLFF
TRBV18	TRBJ2-3	NA	NA	TGTGCCAGCTCACCAGCGGGGAGTTCTGGCACAGATACGCAGTATTTT	CASSPAGSSGTDTQYF
TRBV6-1	TRBJ2-2	few	TRBD2	TGTGCCAGCAGTTCTAGCGGGCCGATCACCGGGGAGCTGTTTTTT	CASSSSGPITGELFF
TRBV28	TRBJ1-1	NA	TRBD1	TGTGCCAGCATACCTCAGGGGGTGGGTGAAGCTTTCTTT	CASIPQGVGEAFF
TRBV27	TRBJ1-2	NA	NA	TGTGCCAGCAGTAAGGGAAACAGGGACATTGGCTACACCTTC	CASSKGNRDIGYTF
TRBV5-1	TRBJ2-3	NA	TRBD2	TGCGCCAGCAGCGTTGGACTAGCGGGAGGGGATACGCAGTATTTT	CASSVGLAGGDTQYF
TRBV28	TRBJ2-1	NA	NA	TGTGCCGGGGGTCAGCGGGATGAGCAGTTCTTC	CAGGQRDEQFF
TRBV30	TRBJ2-7	NA	NA	TGTGCCTGGAGTGTAGGGTCCAGGGGGGACTTC	CAWSVGSRGDF
TRBV7-9	TRBJ2-5	NA	TRBD1	TGTGCCAGCAGCTTAATCCCCGCGACAGGGAAAGAGACCCAGTACTTC	CASSLIPATGKETQYF
TRBV15	TRBJ2-1	NA	NA	TGTGCCACCGGCAGGGGACTGTACAATGAGCAGTTCTTC	CATGRGLYNEQFF
TRBV16	TRBJ2-3	NA	TRBD1	TGTGCCAGCAGCCGAGGACAGGCGGATACGCAGTATTTT	CASSRGQADTQYF
TRBV2	TRBJ2-1	once	TRBD1	TGTGCCAGCAAAACAGGGGGATTGTGGAATGAGCAGTTCTTC	CASKTGGLWNEQFF
TRBV2	TRBJ1-1	NA	NA	TGTGCCAGCAGTGTCGAACTTAACACTGAAGCTTTCTTT	CASSVELNTEAFF
TRBV6-6	TRBJ2-7	NA	TRBD1	TGTGCCAGCAGCTATACGACAGGGACAGGGATCTACGAGCAGTACTTC	CASSYTTGTGIYEQYF
TRBV6-6	TRBJ2-7	NA	TRBD2	TGTGCCAGCAGTTATGAGCGGGGATCCTACGAGCAGTACTTC	CASSYERGSYEQYF
TRBV25-1	TRBJ2-2	NA	NA	TGTGCCAGCAGTGAATATATTACATCGAACACCGGGGAGCTGTTTTTT	CASSEYITSNTGELFF
TRBV4-3	TRBJ2-7	once	TRBD2	TGCGCCAGCAGCCAAGATGGCGGGGGGTCCTCCTACGAGCAGTACTTC	CASSQDGGGSSYEQYF
TRBV11-2	TRBJ1-1	few	NA	TGTGCCAGCAGCCCTAGGGGCTACAGGACCTTGAACACTGAAGCTTTCTTT	CASSPRGYRTLNTEAFF
TRBV7-9	TRBJ2-5	NA	TRBD2	TGTGCCAGCAGCCCGCCTTCGACTAGCGGGAGAGAGACCCAGTACTTC	CASSPPSTSGRETQYF
TRBV27	TRBJ2-1	NA	TRBD1	TGTGCCAGCAGTTTGATCGACAGGGAAGGTGAGCAGTTCTTC	CASSLIDREGEQFF
TRBV13	TRBJ2-7	NA	NA	TGTGCCAGCAGCTCCCGGGAGAGGGTATACGAGCAGTACTTC	CASSSRERVYEQYF
TRBV4-1	TRBJ2-1	NA	NA	TGCGCCAGCAGCCAGCCTAATTACAATGAGCAGTTCTTC	CASSQPNYNEQFF
TRBV28	TRBJ2-1	NA	NA	TGTGCCAGCAGTTTAGGATCTAGAAGCCAGTTCTTC	CASSLGSRSQFF
TRBV27	TRBJ2-1	few	NA	TGTGCCAGCAGTTTCGGGAGTAGTATAATTGATGAGCAGTTCTTC	CASSFGSSIIDEQFF
TRBV27	TRBJ2-6	once	NA	TGTGCCAACAGTGGGCCCTCTGGGGCCAACGTCCTGACTTTC	CANSGPSGANVLTF